The next 3 T cell receptor beta chains were all read from a single sample in a study of cytomegalovirus exposure and HLA in healthy donors. The PCR made use of 60 Vbeta and 13 Jbeta primers. The method was immunoSEQ multiplex PCR; TCRdb's version includes in-frame clones alone and lacks a portion of them. The sample has 130,000 or so clones, around 85% seen once. Sequencing was carried out using PBMCs. Receptors originate from a woman aged 25 to 39 in good health and CMV-seropositive.

This chain links TRBV11-2 with TRBJ1-1; 7 bases line up with TRBD1. Looked up from germline, CDR1 is SGHAT and CDR2 is FQNNGV. V trimming: 5 bases; J trimming: 11 bases; junction bases outside the gene matches: 11. The CDR3 length is 13 residues. The CDR3: CASSQGATGKAFF. The CDR3 DNA follows: TGTGCCAGCAGCCAAGGAGCGACAGGGAAGGCTTTCTTT. The full variable domain, rest sourced from reference TRBV11-2 and TRBJ1-1, is EAGVAQSPRYKIIEKRQSVAFWCNPISGHATLYWYQQILGQGPKLLIQFQNNGVVDDSQLPKDRFSAERLKGVDSTLKIQPAKLEDSAVYLCASSQGATGKAFFGQGTRLTVV.

The chain employs TRBV2 and TRBJ2-7; no definite D call. Germline assignment: CDR1 SNHLY and CDR2 FYNNEI. V shed 5 bases and J shed 0 bases, with 11 bases lying between them. This CDR3 contains 14 residues. The CDR3 reads CASSYGGSSYEQYF. CDR3 DNA sequence: TGTGCCAGCAGTTATGGTGGCAGCTCCTACGAGCAGTACTTC.

This clone was detected once. The CDR3 nucleotides are TGTGCCAGCAGTTTGGGACTAGCGGTCATAAAGGGCGAGCAGTTCTTC. Amino acid sequence: CASSLGLAVIKGEQFF. The chain employs TRBV28 and TRBJ2-1; the match to TRBD2 covers 11 bases. The CDR3 has 16 residues. Germline CDR1 MDHEN, CDR2 SYDVKM. J was trimmed by 10 bases and V by 3 bases; bases with no gene match: 11.